Listed here are 31 T cell receptor beta chains from one sample, sequenced in a study of blood T cell repertoires in COVID-19. Sequencing was performed with immunoSEQ multiplex PCR; in TCRdb, only in-frame clones are kept and a portion is missing. Here the sample spans 250,000 to 300,000 clones, 81% being singletons. The sequenced material came from peripheral blood. These receptor sequences come from a woman aged 55-70 years with active or convalescent COVID-19.

The chain links TRBV27 to TRBJ2-4, with D perhaps TRBD1 (6 bases). V was clipped by 3 bases and J by 0 bases, with 12 bases between them. CDR1 is MNHEY, CDR2 SMNVEV, per germline (reference sequence). The CDR3 is made up of 16 amino acids. In nucleotides, the CDR3 is TGTGCCAGCAGTTTTGGGGGCGGTCTAGCCAAAAACATTCAGTACTTC. It specifies CASSFGGGLAKNIQYF.

J is TRBJ2-7 and V is TRBV5-1; D may be TRBD1 (5 bases). V shed 0 bases and J shed 3 bases, with 10 bases lying between them. Germline V gene sequence: CDR1 SGHRS, CDR2 YFSETQ. The CDR3 consists of 14 residues. CDR3 sequence: CASSLAGQDYEQYF. DNA of the CDR3: TGCGCCAGCAGCTTGGCAGGGCAAGACTACGAGCAGTACTTC. The variable domain in full, with the rest retrieved from reference TRBV5-1 and TRBJ2-7, is KAGVTQTPRYLIKTRGQQVTLSCSPISGHRSVSWYQQTPGQGLQFLFEYFSETQRNKGNFPGRFSGRQFSNSRSEMNVSTLELGDSALYLCASSLAGQDYEQYFGPGTRLTVT.

The gene calls are TRBV28 and TRBJ2-3, with D possibly TRBD1 on 5 matching bases. The CDR3 is 13 amino acids. Trimming shortened V by 7 bases and J by 4 bases, and 12 bases separated the two germline ends. Germline CDR1 MDHEN, CDR2 SYDVKM. Here the CDR3 DNA reads TGTGCCAGCATGTGGCAGGGTCCAGATACGCAGTATTTT. This translates into CASMWQGPDTQYF.

This clone turned up a few times. One end of the junction does not line up with germline, which may come from a read error. The chain carries TRBV11-2 and TRBJ1-4; 7 positions match TRBD1. CDR1 and CDR2 (germline): SGHAT, FQNNGV. The CDR3 has 13 amino acids. The CDR3 DNA follows: TGTGCCAGCAGCGTAGACAGGGTTGAAAAACTGTTTTTT. Amino acids: CASSVDRVEKLFF.

This clone was counted between two and nine times. This sequence joins TRBV23-1 and TRBJ1-4, with no clear D. TRBV23-1 is filed as an ORF, its function uncertain. V shed 10 bases and J shed 5 bases, with 17 bases lying between them. CDR3 size: 14 residues. Here the CDR3 reads CAIQPVQRNEKLFF. The CDR3 DNA sequence: TGCGCCATCCAACCGGTTCAGCGCAATGAAAAACTGTTTTTT.

J is TRBJ1-1 and V is TRBV21-1; no DNA check was done on the table's D call, TRBD1. TRBV21-1 is flagged as a pseudogene. This CDR3 has 18 amino acids. CDR3 protein: CASSKASPGQGADTEAFF. The CDR3, as DNA: TGTGCCAGCAGCAAAGCTTCTCCGGGACAGGGGGCAGATACTGAAGCTTTCTTT.

This clone was counted a few times. The chain combines TRBV27 with TRBJ2-6; TRBD1 agrees at 11 bases. Germline V gives CDR1 MNHEY, CDR2 SMNVEV (reference sequence). The V gene end was trimmed by 3 bases and the J gene end by 1 base; junction bases not matched to a gene: 5. The CDR3 consists of 18 residues. The CDR3 spells CASSFKGQGVSGANVLTF. DNA for the CDR3: TGTGCCAGCAGTTTTAAGGGACAGGGGGTGTCTGGGGCCAACGTCCTGACTTTC.

The rearrangement uses TRBV28 and TRBJ2-5; 7 positions match TRBD1. This CDR3 spans 14 amino acids. J gave up 1 base and V 7 bases, and 6 bases lay outside the gene matches. The germline V gene encodes CDR1 MDHEN and CDR2 SYDVKM. The CDR3 nucleotides are TGTGCCAGCACCCCCCGGGACAGCCAAGAGACCCAGTACTTC. As protein: CASTPRDSQETQYF.

The rearrangement uses TRBV27 and TRBJ2-2, with 8 nucleotides matching TRBD1. This CDR3 contains 15 residues. Germline trimming cut 4 bases from V and 2 bases from J; bases unmatched to any gene: 3. Germline assignment: CDR1 MNHEY and CDR2 SMNVEV (reference sequence). In DNA form, the CDR3 reads TGTGCCAGCAGTTCCAGGGGGCCCAACACCGGGGAGCTGTTTTTT. Translating gives CASSSRGPNTGELFF.

V gene TRBV5-4 combines with J gene TRBJ2-1; 10 positions agree with TRBD2. With 4 bases clipped from V and 6 bases from J, the junction kept 7 bases outside the gene matches. Germline V gene sequence: CDR1 SGHNT, CDR2 YYREEE (reference sequence). The CDR3 extends over 15 amino acids. The CDR3 DNA follows: TGTGCCAGCAGCCCCCCGGAGCGGGGGGGCAATGAGCAGTTCTTC. This gives the protein CASSPPERGGNEQFF.

The chain has TRBV7-3 and TRBJ1-1; D not resolved. CDR1 is SGHTA, CDR2 FQGTGA, per germline. V lost 6 bases to trimming and J lost 12 bases, with 14 bases between them. The CDR3 runs to 11 residues. The CDR3 DNA is TGTGCCAGCAGGATCGGGAGCCGGACTTTCTTT. This sequence encodes CASRIGSRTFF.

This chain links TRBV5-4 with TRBJ2-4; 7 nucleotides agree with TRBD1. V was clipped by 4 bases and J by 5 bases; unmatched bases: 9. The CDR3 has 15 residues. The germline CDR1 and CDR2 sequences are SGHNT and YYREEE (reference sequence). In DNA, the CDR3 is TGTGCCAGCAGCCTATACCGACAGGGACAAAACATTCAGTACTTC. Translation gives CASSLYRQGQNIQYF.

This sequence joins TRBV4-1 and TRBJ2-1; D gene unclear. CDR1 and CDR2 (germline): MGHRA, YSYEKL. There are 15 residues in the CDR3. Trimming removed 1 base at V and 1 base at J, with 8 bases between. CDR3 sequence reads: CASSQGAPSYNEQFF. CDR3 in DNA: TGCGCCAGCAGCCAAGGGGCGCCGTCCTACAATGAGCAGTTCTTC.

This clone was observed at least ten times. The gene calls are TRBV7-3 and TRBJ2-7; TRBD1 might be the D (6 bases). Germline V gene lookup returns CDR1 SGHTA and CDR2 FQGTGA. This CDR3 is 13 amino acids long. The V gene lost 4 bases and the J gene lost 4 bases, with 11 bases spanning the gap. The CDR3, as DNA: TGTGCCAGCAGCTCCCAACAGGGATACGAGCAGTACTTC. Protein: CASSSQQGYEQYF.

J is TRBJ1-5 and V is TRBV15, with D uncertain. The CDR3 consists of 12 residues. V lost 1 base to trimming and J lost 7 bases, with 5 bases between them. Germline CDR1 and CDR2: LNHNV and YYDKDF (reference sequence). The CDR3 spells CATSRAGQPQHF. The CDR3 DNA reads as TGTGCCACCAGCAGAGCGGGGCAGCCCCAGCATTTT.

This clone was observed once. The chain employs TRBV14 and TRBJ2-2; TRBD2 agrees at 9 bases. The V gene's germline CDR1 is SGHDN and CDR2 FVKESK. The ends lost 0 bases at V and 6 bases at J; junction bases unmatched: 5. This CDR3 has 16 amino acids. CDR3 residues: CASSQDLPSGAGELFF. In DNA, the CDR3 is TGTGCCAGCAGCCAAGATCTCCCTAGCGGGGCCGGGGAGCTGTTTTTT. The full variable domain, rest sourced from reference TRBV14 and TRBJ2-2, is EAGVTQFPSHSVIEKGQTVTLRCDPISGHDNLYWYRRVMGKEIKFLLHFVKESKQDESGMPNNRFLAERTGGTYSTLKVQPAELEDSGVYFCASSQDLPSGAGELFFGEGSRLTVL.

This clone was seen once. The gene calls are TRBV29-1 and TRBJ1-5; D possibly corresponds to TRBD1 (5 bases). The length of the CDR3 is 15 residues. Trimming removed 7 bases at V and 4 bases at J, with 20 bases between. Germline V lookup: CDR1 SQVTM, CDR2 ANQGSEA. CDR3 loop: CSARGARGKNQPQHF. CDR3 bases: TGCAGCGCCCGAGGGGCTCGGGGGAAGAATCAGCCCCAGCATTTT.

The CDR3, as DNA: TGCAGCGTTGAAGATAATTACGCCGGGGCTTTCTTT. It yields the protein CSVEDNYAGAFF. The chain uses TRBV29-1 and TRBJ1-1; D is unclear. V gave up 0 bases and J gave up 11 bases, with 13 bases separating them. The CDR3 totals 12 residues. CDR1 SQVTM and CDR2 ANQGSEA come from the germline V gene.

This chain links TRBV9 with TRBJ1-1, with D unclear. The CDR3 consists of 15 residues. Germline loops: CDR1 SGDLS, CDR2 YYNGEE. V was clipped by 2 bases and J by 1 base, with 12 bases between them. CDR3 bases: TGTGCCAGCAGCGTCGTCCAGTACCCGAACACTGAAGCTTTCTTT. Translating it yields CASSVVQYPNTEAFF. The full variable domain, rest sourced from reference TRBV9 and TRBJ1-1, is DSGVTQTPKHLITATGQRVTLRCSPRSGDLSVYWYQQSLDQGLQFLIQYYNGEERAKGNILERFSAQQFPDLHSELNLSSLELGDSALYFCASSVVQYPNTEAFFGQGTRLTVV.

The chain has TRBV2 and TRBJ1-4, with 9 bases lining up with TRBD1. The germline V gene has CDR1 SNHLY and CDR2 FYNNEI. The CDR3 runs 14 residues. Trimming at V came to 8 bases and at J to 5 bases, leaving 6 bases not matched to a gene. The CDR3 loop is CASLADRGNEKLFF. The CDR3 nucleotides read TGTGCCAGCCTTGCAGACAGGGGGAATGAAAAACTGTTTTTT. Supplemented by reference TRBV2 and TRBJ1-4, the full variable domain reads EPEVTQTPSHQVTQMGQEVILRCVPISNHLYFYWYRQILGQKVEFLVSFYNNEISEKSEIFDDQFSVERPDGSNFTLKIRSTKLEDSAMYFCASLADRGNEKLFFGSGTQLSVL.

The chain recombines TRBV19 with TRBJ2-4, with TRBD2 matching over 11 bases. The CDR3 runs 20 residues. Unmatched junction bases numbered 17, after V lost 5 bases and J lost 2 bases. The germline CDR1 and CDR2 sequences are LNHDA and SQIVND (reference sequence). The CDR3: CASSPTPGFTSGGSKNIQYF. CDR3 DNA: TGTGCCAGTAGTCCAACACCGGGCTTTACTAGCGGGGGATCCAAAAACATTCAGTACTTC.

This clone came up once. The V gene is TRBV15, the J gene TRBJ1-2; no clear D gene. CDR1 is LNHNV and CDR2 is YYDKDF in the germline V gene (reference sequence). The CDR3 length is 13 residues. Between the trimmed V and J ends, which lost 1 base and 7 bases, there was a span of 10 bases. The chain's CDR3 is CATSRGSSPGYTF. The CDR3, as DNA: TGTGCCACCAGCAGAGGGAGCTCCCCTGGCTACACCTTC.

In regard to this clone: One end of the junction is discordant with germline, which a read error may explain. The V call is TRBV6-5, the J call TRBJ1-3, with D possibly matching TRBD1 (5 bases). Germline assignment: CDR1 MNHEY and CDR2 SVGAGI. This CDR3 has 15 amino acids. The CDR3 region is CASSYSGGRPNAIYF. CDR3 coding DNA: TGTGCCAGCAGTTACTCGGGGGGACGTCCAAACGCCATATATTTT.

A remark on this clone: The identical CDR3 is also encoded by other nucleotide sequences in the sample. The chain carries TRBV6-5 and TRBJ2-7; 7 nucleotides align to TRBD1. CDR3 length equals 13 residues. Germline V lookup: CDR1 MNHEY, CDR2 SVGAGI. Losses at the gene ends were 5 bases for V and 2 bases for J; bases not matched to a gene: 3. DNA of the CDR3: TGTGCCAGCAGTAAGGACAGGACCTACGAGCAGTACTTC. It is translated as CASSKDRTYEQYF.

The chain employs TRBV7-6 and TRBJ2-5; 7 nucleotides line up with TRBD1. Germline CDR1 is SGHVS and CDR2 is FNYEAQ. CDR3 length: 14 residues. The J segment lost 5 bases and the V segment lost 5 bases, leaving 8 bases of the junction unmatched. The CDR3 coding sequence is TGTGCCAGCAGCACCGACAGGGTTAGGGAGACCCAGTACTTC. Its translation: CASSTDRVRETQYF.

The gene calls are TRBV18 and TRBJ2-2, with TRBD1 matching over 7 bases. With 2 bases clipped from V and 10 bases from J, the junction kept 4 bases outside the gene matches. CDR1 is KGHSH, CDR2 LQKENI, per germline. The CDR3 is 13 amino acids. CDR3 in amino acids: CASSPLDRSELFF. The CDR3 nucleotides are TGTGCCAGCTCACCATTGGACAGGTCGGAGCTGTTTTTT.

J is TRBJ2-5 and V is TRBV12-3 or TRBV12-4; D ambiguous. The CDR3 is made up of 13 amino acids. Trimming removed 7 bases at V and 2 bases at J, with 11 bases between. CDR3 amino acids: CASTAGTQETQYF. CDR3 coding DNA: TGTGCCAGCACGGCAGGCACACAAGAGACCCAGTACTTC.

The CDR3 DNA sequence: TGTGCCAGCAGTTACTCTCAGGGGGCGCTTCGCGAGCAGTACTTC. This translates into CASSYSQGALREQYF. This chain connects TRBV6-6 to TRBJ2-7; 8 bases agree with TRBD1. Germline CDR1 and CDR2: MNHNY and SVGAGI (reference sequence). Trimming at V came to 0 bases and at J to 6 bases, leaving 7 bases not matched to a gene. This CDR3 has 15 residues.

V and J are TRBV6-5 and TRBJ1-1; 8 bases match TRBD1. The CDR3 length is 13 residues. V gave up 4 bases and J gave up 4 bases; unmatched junction bases: 2. CDR1 is MNHEY, CDR2 SVGAGI, per germline. The CDR3 sequence: CASSWTGRTEAFF. In DNA, the CDR3 is TGTGCCAGCAGTTGGACAGGGCGCACTGAAGCTTTCTTT.

The chain joins TRBV12-5 to TRBJ2-1; the match to TRBD1 covers 10 bases. With V trimmed by 6 bases and J by 11 bases, 4 bases remained unmatched. This CDR3 has 12 residues. Per germline, CDR1 LGHNT and CDR2 FRNRAP. This chain's CDR3 is CASGHDRGQQFF. The CDR3 DNA reads as TGTGCTAGTGGGCATGACAGGGGGCAGCAGTTCTTC.

The V and J genes are TRBV3-1 (or the pseudogene TRBV3-2) and TRBJ1-1, with TRBD1 matching over 12 bases. Germline assignment: CDR1 LGHDT and CDR2 YNNKEL (reference sequence). This CDR3 comprises 17 residues. V trimming: 1 base; J trimming: 3 bases; junction bases outside the gene matches: 6. CDR3: CASSQAGTGGGHTEAFF. The CDR3 region has the DNA TGTGCCAGCAGCCAAGCCGGGACAGGGGGCGGGCACACTGAAGCTTTCTTT.